These 12 T cell receptor beta chains share one sample of origin, sequenced in a study of STAT3 mutations in large granular lymphocyte leukemia. Here immunoSEQ multiplex PCR was the method, and the copy in TCRdb shows in-frame clones only, minus some. The data contain about 8,700 clones, 70% to 90% of them singletons. Their recognized antigens are unknown. Broader study findings: At least one immunodominant TCR beta clonotype appeared in every T-cell large granular lymphocyte leukemia patient.

Input material: peripheral blood mononuclear cells. Receptors originate from an elderly man with T-cell large granular lymphocyte leukemia. Some clones in this sample may be carry-over from other donors' samples.

This clone was found once. The V call is TRBV19, the J call TRBJ2-3; 7 nucleotides align to TRBD1. Trimming removed 9 bases from V and 0 bases from J; junction bases left unmatched: 3. Germline values: CDR1 LNHDA, CDR2 SQIVND (reference sequence). The CDR3 length is 13 residues. The CDR3 loop reads CASTGASTDTQYF. CDR3 DNA: TGTGCCAGCACAGGGGCGAGCACAGATACGCAGTATTTT.

The V call is TRBV12-5, the J call TRBJ2-5; 8 bases agree with TRBD2. The CDR3 is 15 amino acids. Germline CDR1 is LGHNT and CDR2 is FRNRAP. The V segment lost 1 base and the J segment 6 bases; nucleotides outside the gene matches: 7. The CDR3 protein is CASGLATGGGKTQYF. In DNA, the CDR3 is TGTGCTAGTGGTTTGGCCACCGGGGGGGGGAAGACCCAGTACTTC.

This clone appeared a single time. V usage is TRBV5-4 and J usage is TRBJ2-1; no firm D call. The V end was cut by 0 bases, the J end by 0 bases, with 7 bases between. The CDR3 contains 15 residues. Germline loops: CDR1 SGHNT, CDR2 YYREEE (reference sequence). DNA of the CDR3: TGTGCCAGCAGCTTGGGCTCCAGCTCCTACAATGAGCAGTTCTTC. As protein: CASSLGSSSYNEQFF.

The chain couples TRBV11-3 to TRBJ2-7, with 8 bases identical to TRBD2. Germline V gene lookup returns CDR1 SGHNT and CDR2 YENEEA. V lost 5 bases to trimming and J lost 4 bases; unmatched junction nucleotides: 7. CDR3 length: 14 amino acids. CDR3 in DNA: TGTGCCAGCAGCCCTACGGGGGGGCTTTACGAGCAGTACTTC. This sequence encodes CASSPTGGLYEQYF.

This clone showed up just once. CDR3 region: CAWSGTGTRSNQPQHF. The CDR3 nucleotides read TGTGCCTGGAGCGGGACGGGAACCAGAAGTAATCAGCCCCAGCATTTT. This chain uses TRBV30 with TRBJ1-5, with a weak D call TRBD1 (5 bases). Looked up from germline, CDR1 is GTSNPN and CDR2 is SVGIG (reference sequence). The CDR3 has 16 residues. V was trimmed by 3 bases and J by 4 bases, leaving 19 bases between them.

This clone is a singleton in its sample. The V call is TRBV6-6, the J call TRBJ1-4; 9 bases map to TRBD1. V was pared by 5 bases and J by 6 bases, with 10 bases of the junction left unmatched. CDR3 size: 16 residues. CDR1 and CDR2 (germline): MNHNY, SVGAGI (reference sequence). This chain's CDR3 is CASSNLRQGVDEKLFF. The CDR3 nucleotides are TGTGCCAGCAGTAACCTCCGACAGGGGGTAGATGAAAAACTGTTTTTT.

The chain is built from TRBV19 and TRBJ1-6; D not resolved. V dropped 7 bases and J dropped 0 bases, with 16 bases sitting between them. Germline V CDR1 and CDR2: LNHDA, SQIVND (reference sequence). The CDR3 is 17 amino acids. CDR3 region: CASNSGPGGSYNSPLHF. The CDR3, as DNA: TGTGCCAGTAATTCCGGCCCGGGCGGCTCCTATAATTCACCCCTCCACTTT.

The chain joins TRBV18 to TRBJ2-2; D not resolved. Trimming left V 6 bases short and J 6 bases short, with 20 bases between. The germline CDR1 and CDR2 sequences are KGHSH and LQKENI. The CDR3 totals 16 residues. The CDR3 DNA follows: TGTGCCAGCTCCCCCAACCCGTCGCCCCCTCCCGGGGAGCTGTTTTTT. Protein product: CASSPNPSPPPGELFF.

V and J are TRBV7-8 and TRBJ1-2; 7 nucleotides agree with TRBD1. Germline loops: CDR1 SGHVS, CDR2 FQNEAQ. The CDR3 is 13 residues long. The junction had 5 bases not matched to a gene; V was cut back by 2 bases and J by 8 bases. The CDR3 loop reads CASSLTLQGGYTF. In DNA form, the CDR3 reads TGTGCCAGCAGCTTAACTCTACAGGGGGGCTACACCTTC.

V is TRBV5-1 and J is TRBJ2-1, with 13 bases identical to TRBD2. CDR3 length: 20 amino acids. V gave up 4 bases and J gave up 0 bases; unmatched junction bases: 13. CDR1 and CDR2 (germline): SGHRS, YFSETQ. CDR3 nucleotides: TGCGCCAGCAGCATCCGATCCGGGACTAGCGGGGTGAGCTCCTACAATGAGCAGTTCTTC. Protein: CASSIRSGTSGVSSYNEQFF.

The rearrangement links TRBV5-4 to TRBJ2-1; D unclear. Germline V lookup: CDR1 SGHNT, CDR2 YYREEE (reference sequence). This CDR3 spans 15 amino acids. The V gene lost 4 bases and the J gene lost 0 bases, with 11 bases spanning the gap. The CDR3 here is CASSLQMSSYNEQFF. CDR3 coding DNA: TGTGCCAGCAGCCTACAGATGAGCTCCTACAATGAGCAGTTCTTC.

V and J are TRBV5-6 and TRBJ2-7; 7 nucleotides align to TRBD1. This CDR3 region has 15 residues. V was pared by 2 bases and J by 4 bases, with 9 bases of the junction left unmatched. The germline CDR1 and CDR2 sequences are SGHDT and YYEEEE. The CDR3 here is CASSLQGLGLYEQYF. The CDR3 DNA reads as TGTGCCAGCAGCTTACAGGGGCTTGGTCTTTACGAGCAGTACTTC.